This T cell receptor beta chain was obtained from a study of blood T cell repertoires in COVID-19. Sequencing was performed with immunoSEQ multiplex PCR; in TCRdb, only in-frame clones are kept and a portion is missing. The sample includes over 600,000 clones, 70% to 90% seen only once; the top ten take over 0.2%. Sequencing used peripheral blood. This clonotype originated in a woman younger than 35 with acute or convalescent COVID-19.

CDR3 bases: TGTGCCAGCACCCTGGGGGGGAGCTCCTACAATGAGCAGTTCTTC. Translation: CASTLGGSSYNEQFF. The rearrangement uses TRBV7-9 and TRBJ2-1; the match to TRBD2 covers 7 bases. Germline V lookup: CDR1 SEHNR, CDR2 FQNEAQ (reference sequence). The CDR3 runs to 15 residues. The V and J ends lost 7 bases and 0 bases, in that order; junction bases with no gene match: 6.